This passage covers 22 T cell receptor beta chains from one sample sequenced in a study of OX40 agonist ivuxolimab in advanced cancers. Produced via immunoSEQ multiplex PCR; TCRdb's table is partial and in-frame only. The sample includes tens of thousands of clones, 88% of them seen just once. The sample here was CD4+ or CD8+ T cells sorted from blood, taken in a trial of the OX40 agonist ivuxolimab. All receptors come from an adult with an advanced solid tumor such as melanoma, head and neck, liver or kidney cancer.

The rearrangement uses TRBV19 and TRBJ2-7; D is possibly TRBD2 (5 bases). The V gene's germline CDR1 is LNHDA and CDR2 SQIVND (reference sequence). The CDR3 totals 13 residues. V was clipped by 3 bases and J by 3 bases, with 9 bases between them. This CDR3 is CASSMGSIYEQYF. Here the CDR3 DNA reads TGTGCCAGTAGTATGGGGAGTATCTACGAGCAGTACTTC.

The V gene is TRBV11-2, the J gene TRBJ2-2; 7 bases are a match to TRBD1. CDR1 and CDR2 from the germline V gene are SGHAT and FQNNGV. With 4 bases clipped from V and 1 base from J, the junction kept 6 bases outside the gene matches. This CDR3 has 16 amino acids. The DNA for the CDR3 is TGTGCCAGCAGCTCTCGTCGGACAGGGAACACCGGGGAGCTGTTTTTT. Its translation is CASSSRRTGNTGELFF.

This clone was observed once. The V gene is TRBV7-9, the J gene TRBJ1-4; 7 bases match TRBD1. CDR1 and CDR2 from the germline V gene are SEHNR and FQNEAQ (reference sequence). There are 16 residues in the CDR3. V was pared by 6 bases and J by 3 bases, with 10 bases of the junction left unmatched. This CDR3 is CASRITRGNANEKLFF. In nucleotides, the CDR3 is TGTGCCAGCAGAATCACCAGGGGGAACGCTAATGAAAAACTGTTTTTT.

The J gene is TRBJ1-1, the V gene TRBV19, with 7 bases lining up with TRBD1. The CDR3 runs 14 residues. V lost 7 bases, J lost 5 bases, and 10 bases stayed unmatched. Germline V lookup: CDR1 LNHDA, CDR2 SQIVND (reference sequence). The DNA for the CDR3 is TGTGCCAGTAACCCGACAGGGAGTTATACTGAAGCTTTCTTT. This sequence encodes CASNPTGSYTEAFF. The entire variable domain, with the rest obtained from reference TRBV19 and TRBJ1-1, is as follows: DGGITQSPKYLFRKEGQNVTLSCEQNLNHDAMYWYRQDPGQGLRLIYYSQIVNDFQKGDIAEGYSVSREKKESFPLTVTSAQKNPTAFYLCASNPTGSYTEAFFGQGTRLTVV.

The V call is TRBV30, the J call TRBJ2-3, with 7 positions matching TRBD2. Per germline, CDR1 GTSNPN and CDR2 SVGIG (reference sequence). The CDR3 is 14 amino acids. The J segment lost 3 bases and the V segment lost 6 bases, leaving 9 bases of the junction unmatched. CDR3 sequence (DNA): TGTGCCTGCCCCCTGGGGGGGGGTACAGATACGCAGTATTTT. Protein sequence: CACPLGGGTDTQYF.

This chain connects TRBV5-4 to TRBJ1-2; weak D call: TRBD1 (6 bases). This CDR3 is built from 16 residues. Germline CDR1 reads SGHNT; CDR2 reads YYREEE (reference sequence). V was cut by 5 bases and J by 5 bases, with 22 bases left in between. CDR3 DNA: TGTGCCAGCAGTTCGGGACAAAACCGACTGAATTATGGCTACACCTTC. Its protein is CASSSGQNRLNYGYTF.

V gene TRBV6-6 combines with J gene TRBJ2-6; the D is unclear. V shed 3 bases and J shed 1 base, with 4 bases lying between them. This CDR3 spans 14 amino acids. Germline V CDR1 and CDR2: MNHNY, SVGAGI (reference sequence). The CDR3 protein is CASSYTSGANVLTF. CDR3 sequence (DNA): TGTGCCAGCAGTTATACTTCTGGGGCCAACGTCCTGACTTTC.

This chain connects TRBV30 to TRBJ2-1, with 11 positions matching TRBD2. J gave up 9 bases and V 2 bases, and 15 bases lay outside the gene matches. In germline, CDR1 is GTSNPN, CDR2 SVGIG (reference sequence). CDR3 length: 17 residues. CDR3 in amino acids: CAWSSPFLSGRAAEQFF. DNA of the CDR3: TGTGCCTGGAGTTCACCTTTCCTTAGCGGGAGGGCCGCTGAGCAGTTCTTC.

This CDR3 reads CASSAGASNQPQHF. CDR3 sequence (DNA): TGCGCCAGCAGTGCTGGGGCTAGCAATCAGCCCCAGCATTTT. This chain connects TRBV10-2 to TRBJ1-5; the D gene is possibly TRBD1 (5 bases). Germline lookup yields CDR1 WSHSY and CDR2 SAAADI. V shed 4 bases and J shed 0 bases, with 7 bases lying between them. The CDR3 extends over 14 amino acids.

V usage is TRBV18 and J usage is TRBJ1-4; 10 bases fit TRBD1. The V gene's germline CDR1 is KGHSH and CDR2 LQKENI. V lost 4 bases, J lost 7 bases, and 6 bases stayed unmatched. The CDR3 contains 15 residues. In nucleotides, the CDR3 is TGTGCCAGCTCACGAGGACAGGGGGAACTTGAAAAACTGTTTTTT. Translating it yields CASSRGQGELEKLFF.

This clone has only a few counts. V and J are TRBV28 and TRBJ1-4; D not resolved. The length of the CDR3 is 11 residues. V was clipped by 7 bases and J by 6 bases, with 6 bases between them. Germline V gives CDR1 MDHEN, CDR2 SYDVKM. For the CDR3, the DNA is TGTGCCAGCACCTCCGATGAAAAACTGTTTTTT. Translated: CASTSDEKLFF.

The chain carries TRBV10-2 and TRBJ2-1; TRBD1 or TRBD2 may be the D gene (5 bases each). Trimming stripped 3 bases from V and 9 bases from J, with 15 bases between. CDR1 and CDR2 from the germline V gene are WSHSY and SAAADI. This CDR3 has 14 amino acids. This CDR3 is CASSDRLTGREQFF. In DNA, the CDR3 is TGCGCCAGCAGTGACCGCCTAACGGGACGTGAGCAGTTCTTC.

The chain employs TRBV7-2 and TRBJ2-5; 8 bases map to TRBD2. V shed 4 bases and J 10 bases; nucleotides not matched to a gene: 23. Per germline, CDR1 SGHTA and CDR2 FQGNSA. CDR3 length: 18 residues. CDR3 loop: CASSSWAQGSGPGGDQYF. Here the CDR3 DNA reads TGTGCCAGCAGCTCTTGGGCTCAAGGAAGCGGGCCGGGGGGGGACCAGTACTTC.

This chain links TRBV9 with TRBJ1-6; D is uncertain. The length of the CDR3 is 15 residues. Trimming took 0 bases from V and 8 from J, leaving 12 bases between them. Germline V gene data show CDR1 as SGDLS and CDR2 as YYNGEE. The CDR3 bases are TGTGCCAGCAGCGTAGTTCCGGGAAAGGATTCACCCCTCCACTTT. It is translated as CASSVVPGKDSPLHF.

This clone was seen only a few times. The chain joins TRBV2 to TRBJ1-1; D call uncertain. CDR1 and CDR2 from the germline V gene are SNHLY and FYNNEI. V lost 6 bases and J lost 4, with 6 bases in between. The CDR3 spans 11 residues. CDR3 sequence (DNA): TGTGCCAGCAGCTATGCCACTGAAGCTTTCTTT. Its protein is CASSYATEAFF.

The rearrangement links TRBV18 to TRBJ2-1; 7 bases fit TRBD2. The CDR3 consists of 17 residues. The V gene end was trimmed by 0 bases and the J gene end by 0 bases; junction bases not matched to a gene: 5. CDR1 and CDR2 (germline): KGHSH, LQKENI. CDR3 residues: CASSPPVGGSSYNEQFF. CDR3 coding DNA: TGTGCCAGCTCACCACCGGTGGGCGGGAGCTCCTACAATGAGCAGTTCTTC.

The rearrangement links TRBV29-1 to TRBJ1-1, with D perhaps TRBD1 (5 bases). V gave up 0 bases and J gave up 1 base, with 9 bases separating them. The CDR3 has 14 amino acids. The germline V gene has CDR1 SQVTM and CDR2 ANQGSEA. The chain's CDR3 is CSVEDDSPNTEAFF. CDR3 in DNA: TGCAGCGTTGAAGATGACAGCCCGAACACTGAAGCTTTCTTT.

The V gene is TRBV5-6, the J gene TRBJ1-2; no clear D gene. V was clipped by 1 base and J by 3 bases, with 10 bases between them. The CDR3 is 14 amino acids. The germline V gene encodes CDR1 SGHDT and CDR2 YYEEEE. The CDR3 is CASSLLVSDYGYTF. As DNA, the CDR3 is TGTGCCAGCAGCTTGTTAGTCAGTGACTATGGCTACACCTTC.

The rearrangement links TRBV7-4 to TRBJ1-2; possible D gene TRBD1, 5 bases. Per germline, CDR1 SGHVT and CDR2 SQSDAQ. V lost 6 bases to trimming and J lost 4 bases, with 12 bases between them. The CDR3 length is 13 residues. The CDR3 reads CASSPSGAYGYTF. The CDR3 region has the DNA TGTGCCAGCAGTCCGTCCGGGGCCTATGGCTACACCTTC.

The V call is TRBV9, the J call TRBJ2-7; tentative D call: TRBD2 (6 bases). V lost 3 bases and J 5 bases, leaving 18 bases between the germline ends. The CDR3 consists of 15 residues. Germline V gene lookup returns CDR1 SGDLS and CDR2 YYNGEE. CDR3 sequence: CASSAGGFGEDEQYF. As DNA, the CDR3 is TGTGCCAGCAGCGCCGGGGGTTTCGGGGAGGACGAGCAGTACTTC.

This chain links TRBV5-4 with TRBJ2-1, with 15 nucleotides matching TRBD2. Trimming cost V 3 bases and J 0 bases; bases outside gene matches: 4. This CDR3 spans 18 amino acids. CDR1 is SGHNT, CDR2 YYREEE, per germline (reference sequence). CDR3 region: CASSSGTSGGSSYNEQFF. The CDR3 DNA reads as TGTGCCAGCAGCTCTGGGACTAGCGGGGGGAGCTCCTACAATGAGCAGTTCTTC.

The V and J genes are TRBV11-2 and TRBJ2-7; TRBD1 agrees at 9 bases. The J segment lost 0 bases and the V segment lost 4 bases, leaving 7 bases of the junction unmatched. The V gene's germline CDR1 is SGHAT and CDR2 FQNNGV. CDR3 length: 16 amino acids. Here the CDR3 DNA reads TGTGCCAGCAGCTGGAAACAGGGGGCAAACTCCTACGAGCAGTACTTC. It specifies CASSWKQGANSYEQYF.